These 19 T cell receptor beta chains were sequenced from one sample in a study of blood T cell repertoires in COVID-19. Libraries were prepared by immunoSEQ multiplex PCR; TCRdb keeps only in-frame clonotypes and omits some of them. The table records some 150,000 clones, more than 70% of them present only once. Sequencing was carried out using peripheral blood. These receptors were taken from a human donor in a cohort sampled during active COVID-19.

This clone was detected only a few times. This chain uses TRBV29-1 with TRBJ1-1, with TRBD1 matching over 8 bases. Germline trimming cut 6 bases from V and 0 bases from J; bases unmatched to any gene: 6. CDR1 SQVTM and CDR2 ANQGSEA come from the germline V gene. CDR3 length: 14 amino acids. The CDR3 bases are TGCAGCGTCGTACAGGGGGTGATGAACACTGAAGCTTTCTTT. Residues: CSVVQGVMNTEAFF.

A few counts support this clone. The V call is TRBV6-2 or TRBV6-3, the J call TRBJ1-5; D gene ambiguous. V lost 4 bases and J lost 7, with 11 bases in between. Germline lookup yields CDR1 MNHEY and CDR2 SVGEGT. The CDR3 covers 13 residues. CDR3 in DNA: TGTGCCAGCAGTTCCCCGGGGAGCCAGCCCCAGCATTTT. This gives the protein CASSSPGSQPQHF.

The chain joins TRBV9 to TRBJ1-1; a weak D match, TRBD1 (5 bases). CDR3 size: 14 residues. Germline loops: CDR1 SGDLS, CDR2 YYNGEE. Trimming cost V 2 bases and J 0 bases, with 8 bases left between them. DNA of the CDR3: TGTGCCAGCAGCGTCGGCAGGGTGAACACTGAAGCTTTCTTT. Amino acids: CASSVGRVNTEAFF.

This clone was recorded once. The J gene is TRBJ2-7, the V gene TRBV11-2; TRBD2 is a possible D gene (7 bases). V lost 6 bases to trimming and J lost 7 bases, with 25 bases between them. Germline loops: CDR1 SGHAT, CDR2 FQNNGV. The CDR3 spans 16 residues. CDR3 in amino acids: CASRANRGGLSREQYF. CDR3 coding DNA: TGTGCCAGCAGGGCGAATAGGGGGGGCTTAAGTCGGGAGCAGTACTTC.

This clone was recorded once. This chain joins TRBV12-5 and TRBJ2-5, with 11 bases lining up with TRBD2. CDR3 size: 16 residues. In germline, CDR1 is LGHNT, CDR2 FRNRAP. The J segment lost 2 bases and the V segment lost 5 bases, leaving 7 bases of the junction unmatched. CDR3 nucleotide sequence: TGTGCTAGTGGTCCGCCCGGGACTAGCGGTCAAGAGACCCAGTACTTC. This sequence encodes CASGPPGTSGQETQYF. The variable domain in full, with the rest retrieved from reference TRBV12-5 and TRBJ2-5, is DARVTQTPRHKVTEMGQEVTMRCQPILGHNTVFWYRQTMMQGLELLAYFRNRAPLDDSGMPKDRFSAEMPDATLATLKIQPSEPRDSAVYFCASGPPGTSGQETQYFGPGTRLLVL.

This sequence joins TRBV24-1 and TRBJ2-1; no reliable D call. Germline V gene data show CDR1 as KGHDR and CDR2 as SFDVKD. The CDR3 runs to 12 residues. Deletions cut 4 bases from V and 4 bases from J, with 4 bases between. In DNA, the CDR3 is TGTGCCACCAGTGACCAATACAATGAGCAGTTCTTC. It encodes CATSDQYNEQFF.

J is TRBJ2-1 and V is TRBV27, with a weak D call TRBD1 (6 bases). CDR1 is MNHEY and CDR2 is SMNVEV in the germline V gene (reference sequence). V was pared by 2 bases and J by 7 bases, with 12 bases between. The CDR3 contains 14 residues. The CDR3 here is CASSLLGAKNEQFF. In DNA, the CDR3 is TGTGCCAGCAGTTTACTGGGGGCGAAGAATGAGCAGTTCTTC.

The chain carries TRBV7-2 and TRBJ2-5; D is perhaps TRBD2 (5 bases). Per the germline V gene, CDR1 is SGHTA and CDR2 is FQGNSA. The CDR3 runs 14 residues. V lost 5 bases, J lost 2 bases, and 12 bases lay in between. The CDR3 region has the DNA TGTGCCAGCAGCCCCGGACTGACACAAGAGACCCAGTACTTC. Translating it yields CASSPGLTQETQYF.

This rearrangement joins TRBV9 to TRBJ2-2; 8 positions match TRBD2. The CDR3 has 15 amino acids. J was trimmed by 0 bases and V by 3 bases; bases with no gene match: 1. Germline-derived CDR1 and CDR2 are SGDLS and YYNGEE. The CDR3 bases are TGTGCCAGCAGCGAGCGGGGGACGAACACCGGGGAGCTGTTTTTT. As protein: CASSERGTNTGELFF.

This rearrangement joins TRBV4-1 to TRBJ1-5; D is uncertain. CDR3 length: 13 residues. Trimming removed 0 bases at V and 7 bases at J, with 7 bases between. CDR1 and CDR2 from the germline V gene are MGHRA and YSYEKL. In DNA, the CDR3 is TGCGCCAGCAGCCAAGATTCGGGGCAGCCCCAGCATTTT. Amino acids: CASSQDSGQPQHF.

The chain has TRBV19 and TRBJ2-7; 7 positions match TRBD1. V lost 2 bases, J lost 4 bases, and 5 bases stayed unmatched. This CDR3 comprises 14 residues. Per germline, CDR1 LNHDA and CDR2 SQIVND (reference sequence). CDR3 bases: TGTGCCAGTAGTATAAATAAACAGGGGTACGAGCAGTACTTC. It is translated as CASSINKQGYEQYF.

This chain connects TRBV20-1 to TRBJ1-1; D perhaps matches TRBD1 (5 bases). The CDR3 spans 11 residues. Germline V gives CDR1 DFQATT, CDR2 SNEGSKA (reference sequence). The CDR3 region has the DNA TGCAGCTGTGACGGGGGCACTGAAGCTTTCTTT. This sequence encodes CSCDGGTEAFF.

This chain joins TRBV11-2 and TRBJ2-3; 12 nucleotides align to TRBD2. The CDR3 has 16 residues. Germline V gene lookup returns CDR1 SGHAT and CDR2 FQNNGV. V lost 5 bases, J lost 4 bases, and 7 bases stayed unmatched. The CDR3, as DNA: TGTGCCAGCAGCCAGACTAGCGGGGGTTTTGCAGATACGCAGTATTTT. It is translated as CASSQTSGGFADTQYF. The full variable domain, rest sourced from reference TRBV11-2 and TRBJ2-3, is EAGVAQSPRYKIIEKRQSVAFWCNPISGHATLYWYQQILGQGPKLLIQFQNNGVVDDSQLPKDRFSAERLKGVDSTLKIQPAKLEDSAVYLCASSQTSGGFADTQYFGPGTRLTVL.

This clone has just one count. This chain joins TRBV5-1 and TRBJ2-2; unclear D gene. The germline gives CDR1 SGHRS, CDR2 YFSETQ. The CDR3 is 15 amino acids. V lost 0 bases to trimming and J lost 3 bases, with 9 bases between them. Here the CDR3 reads CASSLVPGDTGELFF. CDR3 bases: TGCGCCAGCAGCTTGGTCCCCGGTGACACCGGGGAGCTGTTTTTT.

The rearrangement joins TRBV5-8 to TRBJ1-2; perhaps TRBD1 as D (5 bases). CDR3 length: 14 amino acids. Looked up from germline, CDR1 is SGHTS and CDR2 is YDEGEE. Trimming left V 0 bases short and J 7 bases short, with 13 bases between. CDR3 sequence (DNA): TGTGCCAGCAGCTTGGGGGGCCTGCCCTCTGGCTACACCTTC. Encoded protein: CASSLGGLPSGYTF.

CDR3 bases: TGCGCCAGCAGCCAAGATACCAGGCTTCTTACCTACAATGAGCAGTTCTTC. Translation gives CASSQDTRLLTYNEQFF. The chain couples TRBV4-1 to TRBJ2-1; D gene ambiguous. CDR3 length equals 17 residues. Trimming shortened V by 0 bases and J by 2 bases, and 14 bases separated the two germline ends. Germline V gene lookup returns CDR1 MGHRA and CDR2 YSYEKL.

The chain is built from TRBV18 and TRBJ1-4, with 9 bases identical to TRBD1. The ends lost 4 bases at V and 7 bases at J; junction bases unmatched: 4. Germline loops: CDR1 KGHSH, CDR2 LQKENI. The CDR3 sequence is 14 residues long. This chain's CDR3 is CASSLLDRGEKLFF. CDR3 sequence (DNA): TGTGCCAGCTCACTACTGGACAGGGGTGAAAAACTGTTTTTT.

The V and J genes are TRBV9 and TRBJ2-7; 7 nucleotides agree with TRBD1. This CDR3 has 15 amino acids. V was clipped by 0 bases and J by 1 base; unmatched bases: 4. Germline lookup yields CDR1 SGDLS and CDR2 YYNGEE. The CDR3 loop reads CASSVGGTESYEQYF. CDR3 sequence (DNA): TGTGCCAGCAGCGTAGGAGGGACAGAATCCTACGAGCAGTACTTC.

This rearrangement joins TRBV6-6 to TRBJ1-1, with D possibly matching TRBD1 (5 bases). CDR1 MNHNY and CDR2 SVGAGI come from the germline V gene (reference sequence). V lost 2 bases to trimming and J lost 6 bases, with 7 bases between them. The CDR3 is 12 residues long. CDR3 region: CASSYTRAEAFF. Written as DNA, the CDR3 is TGTGCCAGCAGTTACACCAGGGCTGAAGCTTTCTTT.